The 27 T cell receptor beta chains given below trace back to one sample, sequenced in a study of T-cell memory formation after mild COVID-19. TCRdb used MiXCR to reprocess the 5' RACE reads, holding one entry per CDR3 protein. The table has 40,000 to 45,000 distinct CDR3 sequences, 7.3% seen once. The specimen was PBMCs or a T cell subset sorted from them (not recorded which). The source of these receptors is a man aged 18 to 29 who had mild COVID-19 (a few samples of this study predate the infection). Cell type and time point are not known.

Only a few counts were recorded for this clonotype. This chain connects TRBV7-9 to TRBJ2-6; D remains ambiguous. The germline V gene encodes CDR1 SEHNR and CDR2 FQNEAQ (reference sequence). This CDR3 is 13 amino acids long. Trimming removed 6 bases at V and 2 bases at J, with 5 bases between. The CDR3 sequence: CASSYAGANVLTF. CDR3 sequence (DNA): TGTGCCAGCAGTTACGCTGGGGCCAACGTCCTGACTTTC.

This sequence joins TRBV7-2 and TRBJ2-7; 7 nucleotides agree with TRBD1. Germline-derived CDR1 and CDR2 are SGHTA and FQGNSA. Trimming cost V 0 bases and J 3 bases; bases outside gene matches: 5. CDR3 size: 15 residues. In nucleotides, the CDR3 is TGTGCCAGCAGCTTAGCATGGGGACAGAACTACGAGCAGTACGTC. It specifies CASSLAWGQNYEQYV.

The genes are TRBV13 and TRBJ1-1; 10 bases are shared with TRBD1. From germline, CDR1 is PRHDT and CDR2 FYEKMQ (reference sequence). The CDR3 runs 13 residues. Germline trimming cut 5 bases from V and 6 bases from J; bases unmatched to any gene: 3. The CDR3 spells CASSIGTGAEAFF. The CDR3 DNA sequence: TGTGCCAGCAGCATCGGGACAGGGGCTGAAGCTTTCTTT. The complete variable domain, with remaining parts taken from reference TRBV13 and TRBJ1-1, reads AAGVIQSPRHLIKEKRETATLKCYPIPRHDTVYWYQQGPGQDPQFLISFYEKMQSDKGSIPDRFSAQQFSDYHSELNMSSLELGDSALYFCASSIGTGAEAFFGQGTRLTVV.

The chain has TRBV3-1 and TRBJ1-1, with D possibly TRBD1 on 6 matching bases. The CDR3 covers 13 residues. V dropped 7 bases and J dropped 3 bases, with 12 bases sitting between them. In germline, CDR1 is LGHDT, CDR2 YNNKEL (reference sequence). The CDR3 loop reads CASMKQGYTEAFF. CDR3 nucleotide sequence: TGTGCCAGCATGAAACAGGGTTACACTGAAGCTTTCTTT.

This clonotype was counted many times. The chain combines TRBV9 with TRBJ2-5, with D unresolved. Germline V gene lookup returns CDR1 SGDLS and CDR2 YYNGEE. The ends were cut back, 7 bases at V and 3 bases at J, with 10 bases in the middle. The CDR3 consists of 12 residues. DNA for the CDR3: TGTGCCAGCGCAGCTCAAGAAGAGACCCAGTACTTC. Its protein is CASAAQEETQYF.

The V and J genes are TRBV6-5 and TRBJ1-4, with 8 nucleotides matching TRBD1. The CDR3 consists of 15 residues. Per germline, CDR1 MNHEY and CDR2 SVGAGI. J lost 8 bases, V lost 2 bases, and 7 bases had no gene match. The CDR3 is CASSYPDRGGEKLFF. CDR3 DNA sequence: TGTGCCAGCAGTTACCCCGACAGGGGAGGCGAAAAACTGTTTTTT.

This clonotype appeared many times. The CDR3 region is CASSIGNSGNTIYF. CDR3 sequence (DNA): TGTGCCAGTAGTATCGGGAACTCTGGAAACACCATATATTTT. This rearrangement joins TRBV19 to TRBJ1-3; D not resolved. In germline, CDR1 is LNHDA, CDR2 SQIVND (reference sequence). The ends were cut back, 3 bases at V and 0 bases at J, with 6 bases in the middle. The CDR3 is 14 residues long.

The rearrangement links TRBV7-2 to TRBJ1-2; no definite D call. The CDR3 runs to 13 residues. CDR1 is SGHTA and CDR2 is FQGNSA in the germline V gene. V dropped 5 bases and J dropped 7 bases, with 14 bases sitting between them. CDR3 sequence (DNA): TGTGCCAGCAGCCCACGTTTTGGCGGTGGCTACACCTTC. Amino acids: CASSPRFGGGYTF.

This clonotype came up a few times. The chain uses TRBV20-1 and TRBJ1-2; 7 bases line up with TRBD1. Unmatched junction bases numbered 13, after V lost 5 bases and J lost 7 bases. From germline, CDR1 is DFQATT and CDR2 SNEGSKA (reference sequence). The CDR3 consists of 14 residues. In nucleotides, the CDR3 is TGCAGTGCTCCTACCGCGACAGGGACCGGTGGCTACACCTTC. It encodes CSAPTATGTGGYTF.

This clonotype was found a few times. CDR3 in DNA: TGTGCCAGCAGCCCGAAGTCAGGGGGGAGAGATGAGCAGTTCTTC. This sequence encodes CASSPKSGGRDEQFF. The V and J genes are TRBV4-2 and TRBJ2-1; D perhaps matches TRBD1 (7 bases). V lost 4 bases and J lost 8, with 18 bases in between. The CDR3 sequence is 15 residues long. Germline V gene lookup returns CDR1 LGHNA and CDR2 YNFKEQ.

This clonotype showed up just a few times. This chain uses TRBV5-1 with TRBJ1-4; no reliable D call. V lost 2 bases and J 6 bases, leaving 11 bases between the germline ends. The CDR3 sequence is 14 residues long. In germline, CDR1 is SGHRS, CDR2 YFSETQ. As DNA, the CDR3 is TGCGCCAGCAGCTTAGACATCGGGGATGAAAAACTGTTTTTT. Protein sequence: CASSLDIGDEKLFF.

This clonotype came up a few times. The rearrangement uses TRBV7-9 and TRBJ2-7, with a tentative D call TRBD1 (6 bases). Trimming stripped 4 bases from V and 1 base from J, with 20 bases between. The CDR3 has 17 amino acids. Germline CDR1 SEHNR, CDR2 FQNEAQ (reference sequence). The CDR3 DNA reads TGTGCCAGCAGCTGGCGGCCAAACCGGGACAATTCCTACGAGCAGTACTTC. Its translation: CASSWRPNRDNSYEQYF.

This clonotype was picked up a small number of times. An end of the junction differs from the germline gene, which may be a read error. The chain's CDR3 is CASGRQLVTPLF. For the CDR3, the DNA is TGTGCCAGCGGTCGCCAACTAGTGACCCCACTCTTC. This chain links TRBV2 with TRBJ2-1; weak D call: TRBD2 (5 bases). The CDR3 sequence is 12 residues long. CDR1 is SNHLY, CDR2 FYNNEI, per germline.

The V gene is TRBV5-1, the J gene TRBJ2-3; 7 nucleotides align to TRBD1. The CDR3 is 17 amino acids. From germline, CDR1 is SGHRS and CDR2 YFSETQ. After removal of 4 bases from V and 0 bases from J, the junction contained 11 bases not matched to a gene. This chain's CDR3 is CASSAGYGTASTDTQYF. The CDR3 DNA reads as TGCGCCAGCAGCGCAGGGTATGGGACAGCGAGCACAGATACGCAGTATTTT. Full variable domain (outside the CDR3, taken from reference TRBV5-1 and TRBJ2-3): KAGVTQTPRYLIKTRGQQVTLSCSPISGHRSVSWYQQTPGQGLQFLFEYFSETQRNKGNFPGRFSGRQFSNSRSEMNVSTLELGDSALYLCASSAGYGTASTDTQYFGPGTRLTVL.

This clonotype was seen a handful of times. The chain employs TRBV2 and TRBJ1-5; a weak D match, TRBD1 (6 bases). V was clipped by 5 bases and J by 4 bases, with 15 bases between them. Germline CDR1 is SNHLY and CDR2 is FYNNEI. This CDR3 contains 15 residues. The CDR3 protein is CASSKETGSNQPQHF. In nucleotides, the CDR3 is TGTGCCAGCAGTAAAGAGACAGGTTCTAATCAGCCCCAGCATTTT.

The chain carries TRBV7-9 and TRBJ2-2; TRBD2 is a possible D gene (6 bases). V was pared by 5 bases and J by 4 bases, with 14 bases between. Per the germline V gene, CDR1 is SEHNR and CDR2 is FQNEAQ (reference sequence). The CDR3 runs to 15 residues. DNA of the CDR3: TGTGCCAGCAGCCTGACTAGTTCGGTCACCGGGGAGCTGTTTTTT. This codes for CASSLTSSVTGELFF.

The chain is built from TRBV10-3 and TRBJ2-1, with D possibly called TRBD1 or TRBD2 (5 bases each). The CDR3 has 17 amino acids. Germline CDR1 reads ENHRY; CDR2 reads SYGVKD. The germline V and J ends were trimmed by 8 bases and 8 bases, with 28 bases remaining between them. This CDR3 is CAIHGDGAQQTRDEQFF. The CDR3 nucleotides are TGTGCCATCCATGGAGACGGGGCCCAACAAACCCGGGATGAGCAGTTCTTC.

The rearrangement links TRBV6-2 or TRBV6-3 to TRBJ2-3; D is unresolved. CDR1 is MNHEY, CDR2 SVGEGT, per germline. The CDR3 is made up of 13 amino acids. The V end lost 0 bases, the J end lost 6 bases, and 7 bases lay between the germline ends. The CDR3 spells CASSYSMVDTQYF. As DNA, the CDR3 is TGTGCCAGCAGTTACTCGATGGTCGATACGCAGTATTTT.

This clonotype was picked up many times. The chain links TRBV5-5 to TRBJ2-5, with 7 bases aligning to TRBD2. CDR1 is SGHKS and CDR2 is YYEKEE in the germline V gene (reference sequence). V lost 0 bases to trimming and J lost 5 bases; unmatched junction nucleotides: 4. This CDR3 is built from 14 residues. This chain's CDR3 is CASSLVWGGETQYF. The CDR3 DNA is TGTGCCAGCAGCTTGGTTTGGGGAGGGGAGACCCAGTACTTC.

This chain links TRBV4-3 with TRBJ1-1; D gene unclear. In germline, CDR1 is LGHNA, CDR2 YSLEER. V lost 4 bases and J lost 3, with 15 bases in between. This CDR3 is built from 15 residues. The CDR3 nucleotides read TGCGCCAGCAGCCGCCGGGAGGGCGCTGACACTGAAGCTTTCTTT. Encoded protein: CASSRREGADTEAFF.

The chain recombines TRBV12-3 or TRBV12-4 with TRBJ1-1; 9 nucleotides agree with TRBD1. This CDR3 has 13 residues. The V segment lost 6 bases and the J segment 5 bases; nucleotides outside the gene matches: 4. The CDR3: CASRTQGATEAFF. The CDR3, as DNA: TGTGCCAGCAGAACACAGGGGGCTACTGAAGCTTTCTTT.

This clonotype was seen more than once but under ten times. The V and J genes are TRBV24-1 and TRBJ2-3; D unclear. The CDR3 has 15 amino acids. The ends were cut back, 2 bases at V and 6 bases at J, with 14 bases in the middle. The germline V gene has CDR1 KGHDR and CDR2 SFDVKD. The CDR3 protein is CATSDSATIGDTQYF. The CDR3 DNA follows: TGTGCCACCAGTGATTCAGCCACCATTGGGGATACGCAGTATTTT.

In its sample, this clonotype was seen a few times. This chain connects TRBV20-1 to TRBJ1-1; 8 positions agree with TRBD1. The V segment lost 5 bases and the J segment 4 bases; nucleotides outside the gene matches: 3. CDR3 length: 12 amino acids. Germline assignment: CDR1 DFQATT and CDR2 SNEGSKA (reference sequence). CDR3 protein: CSAGTGATEAFF. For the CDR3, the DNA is TGCAGTGCTGGGACAGGTGCCACTGAAGCTTTCTTT.

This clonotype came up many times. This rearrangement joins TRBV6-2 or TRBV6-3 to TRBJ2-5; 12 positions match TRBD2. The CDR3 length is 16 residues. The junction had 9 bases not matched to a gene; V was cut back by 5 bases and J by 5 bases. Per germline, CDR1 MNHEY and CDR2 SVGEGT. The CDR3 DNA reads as TGTGCCAGCAGTCCCCGGACTAGCGGGGTCCAGGAGACCCAGTACTTC. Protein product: CASSPRTSGVQETQYF.

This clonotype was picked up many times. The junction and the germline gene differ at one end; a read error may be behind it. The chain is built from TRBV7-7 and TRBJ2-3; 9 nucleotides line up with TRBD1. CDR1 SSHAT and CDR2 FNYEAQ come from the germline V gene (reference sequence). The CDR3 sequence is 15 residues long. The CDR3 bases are TGTGCTAGCAGCTTAGGGACAGGGAACACAGATACGCAGTATTTT. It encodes CASSLGTGNTDTQYF.

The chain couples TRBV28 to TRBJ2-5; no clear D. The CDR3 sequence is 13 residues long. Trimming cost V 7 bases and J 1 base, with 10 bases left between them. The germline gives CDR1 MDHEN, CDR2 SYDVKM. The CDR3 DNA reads TGTGCCAGCACCACCCAGCTCCAAGAGACCCAGTACTTC. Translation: CASTTQLQETQYF. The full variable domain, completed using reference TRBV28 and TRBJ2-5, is DVKVTQSSRYLVKRTGEKVFLECVQDMDHENMFWYRQDPGLGLRLIYFSYDVKMKEKGDIPEGYSVSREKKERFSLILESASTNQTSMYLCASTTQLQETQYFGPGTRLLVL.

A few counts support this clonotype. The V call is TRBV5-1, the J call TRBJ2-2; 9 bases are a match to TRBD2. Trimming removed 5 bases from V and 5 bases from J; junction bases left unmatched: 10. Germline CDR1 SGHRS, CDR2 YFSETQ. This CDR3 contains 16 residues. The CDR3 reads CASRTAALAGTGELFF. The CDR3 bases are TGCGCCAGCAGAACGGCCGCCCTAGCGGGGACCGGGGAGCTGTTTTTT. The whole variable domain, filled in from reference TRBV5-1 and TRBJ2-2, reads KAGVTQTPRYLIKTRGQQVTLSCSPISGHRSVSWYQQTPGQGLQFLFEYFSETQRNKGNFPGRFSGRQFSNSRSEMNVSTLELGDSALYLCASRTAALAGTGELFFGEGSRLTVL.